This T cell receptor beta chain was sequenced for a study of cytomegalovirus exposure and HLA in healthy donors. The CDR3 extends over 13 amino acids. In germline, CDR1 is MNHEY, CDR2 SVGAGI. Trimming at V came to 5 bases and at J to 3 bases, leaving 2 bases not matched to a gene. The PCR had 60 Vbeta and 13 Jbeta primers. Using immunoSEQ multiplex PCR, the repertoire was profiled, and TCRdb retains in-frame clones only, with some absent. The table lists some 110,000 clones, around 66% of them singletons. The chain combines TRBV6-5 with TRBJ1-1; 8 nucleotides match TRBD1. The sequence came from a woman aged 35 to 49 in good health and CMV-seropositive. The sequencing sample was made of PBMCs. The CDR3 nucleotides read TGTGCCAGCAGTGACAGGGGTGACACTGAAGCTTTCTTT. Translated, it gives CASSDRGDTEAFF.